The 17 T cell receptor beta chains below were found in one sample sequenced in a study of T cell responses to AZD1222 COVID-19 vaccine. Profiled with immunoSEQ multiplex PCR; TCRdb holds only in-frame clones, not every one. Of some 110,000 clones listed, roughly 92% are singletons. This sample comprised peripheral blood, obtained on day 0 of AZD1222 vaccination. The receptors here all came from an adult in good health.

The V gene is TRBV27, the J gene TRBJ2-1; D is unresolved. Germline V lookup: CDR1 MNHEY, CDR2 SMNVEV (reference sequence). The CDR3 has 11 residues. V was clipped by 7 bases and J by 7 bases, with 8 bases between them. The CDR3 coding sequence is TGTGCCAGCAATGCCAAGAATGAGCAGTTCTTC. It is translated as CASNAKNEQFF.

In this sample, this clone turned up once. J is TRBJ2-7 and V is TRBV15; TRBD2 matches 9 bases. This CDR3 is 13 amino acids long. V shed 6 bases and J 2 bases; nucleotides not matched to a gene: 2. Germline V CDR1 and CDR2: LNHNV, YYDKDF (reference sequence). CDR3 protein: CATRASGTYEQYV. The DNA of the CDR3 is TGTGCCACCAGAGCTAGCGGGACCTACGAGCAGTACGTC.

The V gene is TRBV6-2 or TRBV6-3, the J gene TRBJ2-5; D assignment may be TRBD1 or TRBD2 (5 bases each). V was cut by 3 bases and J by 7 bases, with 27 bases left in between. The CDR3 has 18 residues. CDR1 and CDR2 from the germline V gene are MNHEY and SVGEGT. The CDR3, as DNA: TGTGCCAGCAGTTATGTTCAAGTAGGGACCCCCCCGATGGGGACCCAGTACTTC. It specifies CASSYVQVGTPPMGTQYF.

The chain has TRBV11-3 and TRBJ2-1, with TRBD2 matching over 7 bases. This CDR3 is built from 16 residues. Germline-derived CDR1 and CDR2 are SGHNT and YENEEA. With V trimmed by 5 bases and J by 8 bases, 15 bases remained unmatched. The CDR3 DNA sequence: TGTGCCAGCAGCCCCGCTCTAGCGGTGCGCTCCGATGAGCAGTTCTTC. Amino acids: CASSPALAVRSDEQFF.

The rearrangement links TRBV3-1 (or the pseudogene TRBV3-2) to TRBJ1-1; D is uncertain. The germline gives CDR1 LGHDT, CDR2 YNNKEL (reference sequence). This CDR3 has 13 amino acids. V gave up 1 base and J gave up 7 bases, with 10 bases separating them. The CDR3 protein is CASSQGFTSEAFF. The CDR3 coding sequence is TGTGCCAGCAGCCAAGGGTTTACCAGTGAAGCTTTCTTT.

This sequence joins TRBV7-2 and TRBJ1-6, with D maybe TRBD1 (5 bases). The germline gives CDR1 SGHTA, CDR2 FQGNSA. The CDR3 is 14 residues long. V lost 1 base and J lost 6, with 7 bases in between. The CDR3 loop is CASSLEGINSPLHF. CDR3 sequence (DNA): TGTGCCAGCAGCTTAGAGGGGATTAATTCACCCCTCCACTTT.

This clone was counted between two and nine times. The chain recombines TRBV5-1 with TRBJ1-2; perhaps TRBD1 as D (6 bases). The V gene's germline CDR1 is SGHRS and CDR2 YFSETQ. The length of the CDR3 is 14 residues. V lost 4 bases and J 4 bases, leaving 14 bases between the germline ends. CDR3 region: CASSPGTPAYGYTF. The DNA of the CDR3 is TGCGCCAGCAGCCCCGGGACACCAGCCTATGGCTACACCTTC.

The V and J genes are TRBV7-9 and TRBJ2-3, with TRBD1 matching 7 bases. The CDR3 covers 13 residues. Losses at the gene ends were 5 bases for V and 5 bases for J; bases not matched to a gene: 4. Germline V gives CDR1 SEHNR, CDR2 FQNEAQ (reference sequence). In DNA, the CDR3 is TGTGCCAGCAGCGGACAGGCGAGAGATACGCAGTATTTT. Protein product: CASSGQARDTQYF.

The chain has TRBV24-1 and TRBJ2-7, with D possibly being TRBD1 or TRBD2 (5 bases each). Germline assignment: CDR1 KGHDR and CDR2 SFDVKD. CDR3 length: 12 residues. The ends were cut back, 12 bases at V and 1 base at J, with 12 bases in the middle. CDR3 DNA sequence: TGTGCCCCCCCGAGGGGATCCTACGAGCAGTACGTC. This codes for CAPPRGSYEQYV.

DNA of the CDR3: TGTGCCAGCTCCCCGACAAGTAACTATGGCTACACCTTC. Translating it yields CASSPTSNYGYTF. The chain links TRBV18 to TRBJ1-2, with D hard to call. The length of the CDR3 is 13 residues. Germline values: CDR1 KGHSH, CDR2 LQKENI. V shed 6 bases and J shed 1 base, with 9 bases lying between them.

V is TRBV5-1 and J is TRBJ2-7; possible D gene TRBD1, 5 bases. Trimming took off 3 bases at V and 1 base at J, with 8 bases between the two ends. The CDR3 is 13 residues long. CDR1 SGHRS and CDR2 YFSETQ come from the germline V gene. The CDR3 protein is CASSWQGSYEQYF. CDR3 DNA: TGCGCCAGCAGCTGGCAGGGATCCTACGAGCAGTACTTC.

The chain employs TRBV4-1 and TRBJ1-2; 7 bases are a match to TRBD1. The CDR3 covers 12 residues. Trimming at V came to 6 bases and at J to 6 bases, leaving 4 bases not matched to a gene. Germline-derived CDR1 and CDR2 are MGHRA and YSYEKL. The CDR3 is CASRGTGDGYTF. The CDR3 DNA sequence: TGCGCCAGCAGGGGCACAGGGGATGGCTACACCTTC.

This clone was observed a single time. The chain employs TRBV18 and TRBJ1-1; 11 bases agree with TRBD1. V trimming: 3 bases; J trimming: 1 base; junction bases outside the gene matches: 1. Germline lookup yields CDR1 KGHSH and CDR2 LQKENI. The length of the CDR3 is 15 residues. CDR3: CASSPGTGGNTEAFF. DNA for the CDR3: TGTGCCAGCTCACCGGGGACAGGGGGGAACACTGAAGCTTTCTTT.

The chain employs TRBV6-1 and TRBJ1-2, with D uncertain. The CDR3 sequence is 13 residues long. The V end lost 2 bases, the J end lost 2 bases, and 6 bases lay between the germline ends. The germline CDR1 and CDR2 sequences are MNHNS and SASEGT. The CDR3 reads CASSETENYGYTF. CDR3 sequence (DNA): TGTGCCAGCAGTGAAACAGAAAACTATGGCTACACCTTC.

This clone was picked up one time. Other DNA sequences in the same sample also yield this CDR3. The chain couples TRBV9 to TRBJ1-1; D is uncertain. From germline, CDR1 is SGDLS and CDR2 YYNGEE. Trimming pared 3 bases from V and 0 bases from J, leaving 6 bases between. The CDR3 consists of 13 residues. This CDR3 is CASSATVNTEAFF. The CDR3 bases are TGTGCCAGCAGCGCGACCGTGAACACTGAAGCTTTCTTT.

This chain connects TRBV11-1 to TRBJ2-1, with 7 bases fitting TRBD2. The CDR3 length is 15 residues. V was pared by 0 bases and J by 9 bases, with 8 bases of the junction left unmatched. The germline V gene encodes CDR1 SGHAT and CDR2 FQDESV (reference sequence). DNA of the CDR3: TGTGCCAGCAGCTTAGCCCCTACTAGCGAAGGTGAGCAGTTCTTC. This sequence encodes CASSLAPTSEGEQFF.

The V call is TRBV5-6, the J call TRBJ2-7, with 11 bases identical to TRBD2. The V and J ends lost 4 bases and 3 bases, in that order; junction bases with no gene match: 3. The CDR3 has 14 amino acids. Looked up from germline, CDR1 is SGHDT and CDR2 is YYEEEE. CDR3 bases: TGTGCCAGCAGCGGAACTAGCGGGGGCTACGAGCAGTACTTC. Translated, it gives CASSGTSGGYEQYF.